These T cell receptor beta chains were read from a single sample in a study of CD8+ T cells in alopecia areata. Repertoires were generated with immunoSEQ multiplex PCR, while TCRdb's copy carries only in-frame clones and drops some. The sample yields 200,000 to 250,000 clones, around two fifths seen once. The sequences come from CD4+ T cells sorted from blood, collected at approximately week 34, from a patient treated with tofacitinib. These receptor sequences come from a human donor with alopecia areata. CDR3s include the opening cysteine and the closing phenylalanine or tryptophan. The order of the fields is clone size, V gene, J gene, D gene, CDR3 protein, CDR3 DNA. D genes are given only for firm matches. The size field is filled for only some rows; it gives once, few, many or a size class.

clone_size: .; v_call: TRBV10-3; j_call: TRBJ2-2; d_call: .; cdr3_aa: CAIRRLNTGELFF; cdr3_nt: TGTGCCATCAGAAGACTGAACACCGGGGAGCTGTTTTTT
clone_size: .; v_call: TRBV6-5; j_call: TRBJ2-1; d_call: TRBD2; cdr3_aa: CASRGLAVNEQFF; cdr3_nt: TGTGCCAGCAGGGGACTAGCGGTTAATGAGCAGTTCTTC
clone_size: .; v_call: TRBV13; j_call: TRBJ2-7; d_call: TRBD2; cdr3_aa: CASSPAASGDYEQYF; cdr3_nt: TGTGCCAGCAGCCCTGCGGCTAGCGGAGACTACGAGCAGTACTTC
clone_size: few; v_call: TRBV27; j_call: TRBJ2-5; d_call: TRBD2; cdr3_aa: CASSLWLAGQETQYF; cdr3_nt: TGTGCCAGCAGTTTATGGCTAGCGGGGCAAGAGACCCAGTACTTC
clone_size: .; v_call: TRBV30; j_call: TRBJ2-3; d_call: .; cdr3_aa: CASRSTDTQYF; cdr3_nt: TGTGCCTCCCGCTCGACAGATACGCAGTATTTT
clone_size: .; v_call: TRBV27; j_call: TRBJ2-1; d_call: .; cdr3_aa: CASSFIAGYEQFF; cdr3_nt: TGTGCCAGCAGTTTCATCGCGGGATATGAGCAGTTCTTC
clone_size: few; v_call: TRBV9; j_call: TRBJ2-4; d_call: TRBD1; cdr3_aa: CASSPSQGARNIQYF; cdr3_nt: TGTGCCAGCAGCCCTTCCCAGGGGGCGCGGAACATTCAGTACTTC
clone_size: many; v_call: TRBV6-5; j_call: TRBJ2-5; d_call: .; cdr3_aa: CASSTSPALETQYF; cdr3_nt: TGTGCCAGCAGCACGTCCCCGGCCCTGGAGACCCAGTACTTC
clone_size: .; v_call: TRBV27; j_call: TRBJ2-7; d_call: .; cdr3_aa: CASSLSRSGEQYF; cdr3_nt: TGTGCCAGCAGTTTATCGCGTTCGGGGGAGCAGTACTTC
clone_size: few; v_call: TRBV30; j_call: TRBJ1-3; d_call: .; cdr3_aa: CAWSPVGLISGNTIYF; cdr3_nt: TGTGCCTGGAGTCCTGTGGGGCTGATCTCTGGAAACACCATATATTTT
clone_size: .; v_call: TRBV6-5; j_call: TRBJ2-3; d_call: TRBD2; cdr3_aa: CASSYLAGGSTDTQYF; cdr3_nt: TGTGCCAGCAGTTACTTAGCGGGCGGAAGCACAGATACGCAGTATTTT
clone_size: .; v_call: TRBV30; j_call: TRBJ1-2; d_call: .; cdr3_aa: CAWRPPQVYGYTF; cdr3_nt: TGTGCCTGGAGGCCCCCCCAGGTCTATGGCTACACCTTC
clone_size: .; v_call: TRBV7-2; j_call: TRBJ1-6; d_call: .; cdr3_aa: CASSLPKPSPLHF; cdr3_nt: TGTGCCAGCAGCTTACCGAAACCTTCACCCCTCCACTTT
clone_size: .; v_call: TRBV15; j_call: TRBJ1-1; d_call: .; cdr3_aa: CATSRRSGGNTEAFF; cdr3_nt: TGTGCCACCAGCAGACGGAGTGGGGGGAACACTGAAGCTTTCTTT
clone_size: .; v_call: TRBV18; j_call: TRBJ1-6; d_call: .; cdr3_aa: CASSEYNSPLHF; cdr3_nt: TGTGCCAGCTCGGAATATAATTCACCCCTCCACTTT
clone_size: once; v_call: TRBV5-4; j_call: TRBJ2-1; d_call: .; cdr3_aa: CASSFNSYNEQFF; cdr3_nt: TGTGCCAGCAGCTTCAACTCCTACAATGAGCAGTTCTTC
clone_size: .; v_call: TRBV25-1; j_call: TRBJ2-7; d_call: .; cdr3_aa: CASSDTGISYEQYF; cdr3_nt: TGTGCCAGCAGTGATACAGGAATCTCCTACGAGCAGTACTTC
clone_size: .; v_call: TRBV7-7; j_call: TRBJ2-4; d_call: .; cdr3_aa: CASRAHAKLAKNIQYF; cdr3_nt: TGTGCTAGCAGGGCCCACGCTAAACTAGCCAAAAACATTCAGTACTTC
clone_size: few; v_call: TRBV5-1; j_call: TRBJ1-6; d_call: TRBD1; cdr3_aa: CASSPGQGDSPLHF; cdr3_nt: TGCGCCAGCAGCCCCGGACAGGGGGATTCACCCCTCCACTTT
clone_size: few; v_call: TRBV29-1; j_call: TRBJ2-7; d_call: .; cdr3_aa: CSGATRLNYEQYF; cdr3_nt: TGCAGCGGGGCGACCAGACTAAACTACGAGCAGTACTTC
clone_size: .; v_call: TRBV5-1; j_call: TRBJ2-1; d_call: .; cdr3_aa: CASSPTRAQHEQFF; cdr3_nt: TGCGCCAGCAGCCCAACCCGGGCCCAACATGAGCAGTTCTTC
clone_size: .; v_call: TRBV20-1; j_call: TRBJ2-1; d_call: .; cdr3_aa: CSAIRGNEQFF; cdr3_nt: TGCAGTGCCATCAGGGGTAATGAGCAGTTCTTC
clone_size: .; v_call: TRBV27; j_call: TRBJ2-1; d_call: TRBD1; cdr3_aa: CASARQGLNEQFF; cdr3_nt: TGTGCCAGCGCCCGACAGGGGCTCAATGAGCAGTTCTTC
clone_size: .; v_call: TRBV10-3; j_call: TRBJ1-1; d_call: .; cdr3_aa: CAMSPGENTEAFF; cdr3_nt: TGTGCCATGTCCCCCGGGGAGAACACTGAAGCTTTCTTT
clone_size: .; v_call: TRBV11-2; j_call: TRBJ2-3; d_call: TRBD2; cdr3_aa: CASRRPGLAGRSDTQYF; cdr3_nt: TGTGCCAGCAGAAGACCGGGACTAGCGGGAAGGAGTGATACGCAGTATTTT
clone_size: .; v_call: TRBV5-1; j_call: TRBJ2-5; d_call: TRBD2; cdr3_aa: CASSLSSGELQTQYF; cdr3_nt: TGCGCCAGCAGCTTGAGTAGCGGGGAATTGCAGACCCAGTACTTC
clone_size: .; v_call: TRBV6-4; j_call: TRBJ1-2; d_call: .; cdr3_aa: CASRAQQGLPYGYTF; cdr3_nt: TGTGCCAGCAGGGCGCAACAGGGCCTGCCCTATGGCTACACCTTC
clone_size: .; v_call: TRBV29-1; j_call: TRBJ1-5; d_call: .; cdr3_aa: CSVEVDSNQPQHF; cdr3_nt: TGCAGCGTTGAGGTAGACAGCAATCAGCCCCAGCATTTT
clone_size: .; v_call: TRBV4-2; j_call: TRBJ2-7; d_call: TRBD2; cdr3_aa: CASSQGSRGVTYEQYF; cdr3_nt: TGTGCCAGCAGCCAAGGTAGCCGGGGGGTTACCTACGAGCAGTACTTC
clone_size: few; v_call: TRBV7-2; j_call: TRBJ2-6; d_call: .; cdr3_aa: CASSRGWGSGANVLTF; cdr3_nt: TGTGCCAGCAGCCGTGGGTGGGGCTCTGGGGCCAACGTCCTGACTTTC
clone_size: few; v_call: TRBV29-1; j_call: TRBJ2-1; d_call: .; cdr3_aa: CSVGQIFYNEQFF; cdr3_nt: TGCAGCGTGGGGCAGATATTTTACAATGAGCAGTTCTTC
clone_size: .; v_call: TRBV6-6; j_call: TRBJ1-5; d_call: .; cdr3_aa: CASSPPGTSNQPQHF; cdr3_nt: TGTGCCAGCAGTCCCCCCGGGACGAGCAATCAGCCCCAGCATTTT
clone_size: few; v_call: TRBV7-3; j_call: TRBJ1-3; d_call: .; cdr3_aa: CASSLTGNKRNTIYF; cdr3_nt: TGTGCCAGCAGCTTAACAGGAAACAAGAGAAACACCATATATTTT
clone_size: .; v_call: TRBV19; j_call: TRBJ2-1; d_call: .; cdr3_aa: CASSTDRNEQFF; cdr3_nt: TGTGCCAGTAGTACGGACAGAAATGAGCAGTTCTTC
clone_size: .; v_call: TRBV29-1; j_call: TRBJ1-1; d_call: .; cdr3_aa: CSVLGLNTEAFF; cdr3_nt: TGCAGCGTCCTCGGACTGAACACTGAAGCTTTCTTT
clone_size: few; v_call: TRBV5-1; j_call: TRBJ1-1; d_call: .; cdr3_aa: CASSLQGGSTEAFF; cdr3_nt: TGCGCCAGCAGCTTGCAGGGTGGGAGTACTGAAGCTTTCTTT
clone_size: once; v_call: TRBV7-9; j_call: TRBJ2-3; d_call: TRBD2; cdr3_aa: CASKRTSGTDTQYF; cdr3_nt: TGTGCCAGCAAAAGGACTAGCGGGACAGATACGCAGTATTTT
clone_size: few; v_call: TRBV18; j_call: TRBJ2-3; d_call: .; cdr3_aa: CASSPPSTGTQYF; cdr3_nt: TGTGCCAGCTCACCACCGTCGACTGGTACGCAGTATTTT
clone_size: .; v_call: TRBV13; j_call: TRBJ2-7; d_call: TRBD2; cdr3_aa: CASRPSFEREVDEQYF; cdr3_nt: TGTGCCAGCAGGCCTAGCTTTGAGCGGGAGGTCGACGAGCAGTACTTC
clone_size: few; v_call: TRBV7-2; j_call: TRBJ2-1; d_call: .; cdr3_aa: CASSLQGPVAYNEQFF; cdr3_nt: TGTGCCAGCAGCCTACAGGGCCCGGTGGCCTACAATGAGCAGTTCTTC
clone_size: .; v_call: TRBV4-2; j_call: TRBJ1-2; d_call: .; cdr3_aa: CASSQDPEQAGDYGYTF; cdr3_nt: TGTGCCAGCAGCCAAGATCCAGAACAGGCTGGGGACTATGGCTACACCTTC
clone_size: .; v_call: TRBV7-2; j_call: TRBJ1-1; d_call: .; cdr3_aa: CASSLTQGRNTEAFF; cdr3_nt: TGTGCCAGCAGCTTAACACAGGGAAGGAACACTGAAGCTTTCTTT
clone_size: .; v_call: TRBV30; j_call: TRBJ2-5; d_call: TRBD2; cdr3_aa: CAWSVGGRARETQYF; cdr3_nt: TGTGCCTGGAGTGTAGGTGGGAGGGCCCGAGAGACCCAGTACTTC
clone_size: .; v_call: TRBV27; j_call: TRBJ2-3; d_call: .; cdr3_aa: CASSPKGGRRHTQYF; cdr3_nt: TGTGCCAGCAGCCCCAAGGGGGGGAGAAGGCATACGCAGTATTTT
clone_size: few; v_call: TRBV9; j_call: TRBJ2-2; d_call: TRBD2; cdr3_aa: CAGSTSGAPGELFF; cdr3_nt: TGTGCCGGATCTACTAGCGGGGCTCCCGGGGAGCTGTTTTTT
clone_size: few; v_call: TRBV29-1; j_call: TRBJ1-3; d_call: TRBD1; cdr3_aa: CSGSDRGRNTIYF; cdr3_nt: TGCAGCGGGAGTGACAGGGGTAGAAACACCATATATTTT
clone_size: .; v_call: TRBV7-9; j_call: TRBJ1-5; d_call: TRBD1; cdr3_aa: CASSPDRGGNQPQHF; cdr3_nt: TGTGCCAGCAGCCCGGACAGGGGTGGCAATCAGCCCCAGCATTTT
clone_size: .; v_call: TRBV6-5; j_call: TRBJ2-7; d_call: .; cdr3_aa: CASSYPPVYEQYF; cdr3_nt: TGTGCCAGCAGTTACCCCCCCGTCTACGAGCAGTACTTC